This T cell receptor beta chain was obtained from a study of blood T cell repertoires in COVID-19. Per the original methods: How many nucleated cells were present was estimated from reference gene primer amplification. This table comes from immunoSEQ multiplex PCR, and its TCRdb copy is limited to in-frame clones, with some not included. The V and J calls and clone size come from that table; D and trimming were worked out from the DNA. The sample has fewer than 350,000 clones, around 81% seen once. Germline V CDR1 and CDR2: SGHNT, YYREEE (reference sequence). This CDR3 has 16 residues. V lost 4 bases to trimming and J lost 0 bases; unmatched junction nucleotides: 8.

The TCR was taken from a woman aged 55-69 years with active or convalescent COVID-19. This chain uses TRBV5-4 with TRBJ2-3; 7 bases are a match to TRBD2. Material for sequencing was peripheral blood. CDR3 in amino acids: CASSGLSGGSTDTQYF. As DNA, the CDR3 is TGTGCCAGCAGCGGACTTTCGGGGGGTAGCACAGATACGCAGTATTTT. Complete variable domain (other parts from reference TRBV5-4 and TRBJ2-3): ETGVTQSPTHLIKTRGQQVTLRCSSQSGHNTVSWYQQALGQGPQFIFQYYREEENGRGNFPPRFSGLQFPNYSSELNVNALELDDSALYLCASSGLSGGSTDTQYFGPGTRLTVL.